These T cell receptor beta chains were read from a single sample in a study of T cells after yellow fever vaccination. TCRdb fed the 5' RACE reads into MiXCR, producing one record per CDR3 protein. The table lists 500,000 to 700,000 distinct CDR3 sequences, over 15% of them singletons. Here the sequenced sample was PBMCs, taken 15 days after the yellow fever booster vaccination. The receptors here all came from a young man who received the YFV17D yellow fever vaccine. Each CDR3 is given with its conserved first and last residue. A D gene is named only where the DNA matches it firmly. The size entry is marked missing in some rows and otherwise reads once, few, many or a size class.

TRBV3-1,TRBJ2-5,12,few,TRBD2,TGTGCCAGCAGCCACAGGGAGGGGACCCAGTACTTC,CASSHREGTQYF
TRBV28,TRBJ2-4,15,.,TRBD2,TGTGCCAGCAGTACCCCCGGGACTAGGGTTCAAGTTCAGTACTTC,CASSTPGTRVQVQYF
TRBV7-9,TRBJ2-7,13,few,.,TGTGCCAGCAGCTTAGACGAGATCTACGAGCAGTACTTC,CASSLDEIYEQYF
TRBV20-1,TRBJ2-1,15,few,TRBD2,TGCAGTGCTAGAGATACTAGCGGAGTACACAATGAGCAGTTCTTC,CSARDTSGVHNEQFF
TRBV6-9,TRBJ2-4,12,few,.,TGTGGGGGGTTCCGGCCCAAAAACATTCAGTACTTC,CGGFRPKNIQYF
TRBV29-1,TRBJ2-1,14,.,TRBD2,TGCAGCGTTGCAACCGGGACTACCATCAATGAGCAGTTCTTC,CSVATGTTINEQFF
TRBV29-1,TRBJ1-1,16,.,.,TGCAGCGTTGTTCCCCGCGGGTGGAACGGGAACACTGAAGCTTTCTTT,CSVVPRGWNGNTEAFF
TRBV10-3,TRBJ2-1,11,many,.,TGTGCCACGGATCAGGAGAATGAGCAGTTCTTC,CATDQENEQFF
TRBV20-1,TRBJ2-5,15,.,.,TGCAGTGCTACTGGCGCATCCAGGGTAGGGGAGACCCAGTACTTC,CSATGASRVGETQYF
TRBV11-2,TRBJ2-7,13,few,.,TGTGCCAGCAGCTTGGGATCCCTTTACGAGCAGTACTTC,CASSLGSLYEQYF
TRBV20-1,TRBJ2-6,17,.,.,TGCAGTGCTAGAGTTCCGCAGGGAAAGTATGGGGCCAACGTCCTGACTTTC,CSARVPQGKYGANVLTF
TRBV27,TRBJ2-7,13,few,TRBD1,TGTGCCAGCGGACCGACAGGGGGGATCGAGCAGTACTTC,CASGPTGGIEQYF
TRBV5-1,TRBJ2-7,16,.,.,TGCGCCAGCAGCCTAGGGGGCAGCGGGAGTTACTACGAGCAGTACTTC,CASSLGGSGSYYEQYF
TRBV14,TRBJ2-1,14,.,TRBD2,TGTGCCAGCAGCCAAACGGTGAGCGGGGGTGAGCAGTTCTTC,CASSQTVSGGEQFF
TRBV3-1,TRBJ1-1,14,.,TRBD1,TGTGCCAGCAGCCAAACAGGGGCGGACACTGAAGCTTTCTTT,CASSQTGADTEAFF
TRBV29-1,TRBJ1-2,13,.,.,TGCAGCGTTGCCGACAGCCACTACTATGGCTACACCTTC,CSVADSHYYGYTF
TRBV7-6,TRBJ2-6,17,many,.,TGTGCCAGCAGCTTAGGGACCGATGTCTCTGGGGCCAACGTCCTGACTTTC,CASSLGTDVSGANVLTF
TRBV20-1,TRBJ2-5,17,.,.,TGCAGTGCTAGATCTCCTGCCTCAGGGTGGGGGGCGGAGACCCAGTACTTC,CSARSPASGWGAETQYF
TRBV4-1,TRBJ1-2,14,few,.,TGCGCCAGCAGCCAAGATTTAACAGGGAATGGCTACACCTTC,CASSQDLTGNGYTF
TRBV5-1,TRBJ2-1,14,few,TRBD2,TGCGCCAGCAGCTTGCTGACGGGGGGGAATGAGCAGTTCTTC,CASSLLTGGNEQFF
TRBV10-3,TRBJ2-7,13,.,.,TGTGCCATCGGGGCGGGGAAATCCTACGAGCAGTACTTC,CAIGAGKSYEQYF
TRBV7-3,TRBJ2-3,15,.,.,TGTGCCAGCAGCTATCAACATCGGAGGACAGATACGCAGTATTTT,CASSYQHRRTDTQYF
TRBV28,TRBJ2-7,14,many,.,TGTGCCAGCAGTTTGGGTGGGATTGGCTACGAGCAGTACTTC,CASSLGGIGYEQYF
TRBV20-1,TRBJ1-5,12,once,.,TGCAGTGCCAAAACCCGGCGTCAGCCCCAGCATTTT,CSAKTRRQPQHF
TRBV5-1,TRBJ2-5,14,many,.,TGTGCCAGCAGTCTCTCCGGGACTCAAGAGACCCAGTACTTC,CASSLSGTQETQYF
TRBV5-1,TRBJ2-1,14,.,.,TGCGCCAGCAGTGGTGGCAGGGGAGATGGGGAGCAGTTCTTC,CASSGGRGDGEQFF
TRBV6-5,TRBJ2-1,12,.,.,TGTGCCAGCAGTTACTCGAAGACAGGTCTGTTCTTC,CASSYSKTGLFF
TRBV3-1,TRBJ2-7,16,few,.,TGTGCCAGCAGCCAAGAGAGGCTAGCGAGCTCCTACGAGCAGTACTTC,CASSQERLASSYEQYF
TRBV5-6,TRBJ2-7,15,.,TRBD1,TGTGCCAGCAGCCTCCATCGGGACAGATTTGACGAGCAGTACTTC,CASSLHRDRFDEQYF
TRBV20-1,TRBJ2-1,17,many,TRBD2,TGCAGTGCCCGTCCCTCTAGCGGGATCAGCTCCTACAATGAGCAGTTCTTC,CSARPSSGISSYNEQFF
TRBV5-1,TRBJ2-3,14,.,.,TGCGCCACCTCAGACCTCAGCAGAACAGATACGCAGTATTTT,CATSDLSRTDTQYF